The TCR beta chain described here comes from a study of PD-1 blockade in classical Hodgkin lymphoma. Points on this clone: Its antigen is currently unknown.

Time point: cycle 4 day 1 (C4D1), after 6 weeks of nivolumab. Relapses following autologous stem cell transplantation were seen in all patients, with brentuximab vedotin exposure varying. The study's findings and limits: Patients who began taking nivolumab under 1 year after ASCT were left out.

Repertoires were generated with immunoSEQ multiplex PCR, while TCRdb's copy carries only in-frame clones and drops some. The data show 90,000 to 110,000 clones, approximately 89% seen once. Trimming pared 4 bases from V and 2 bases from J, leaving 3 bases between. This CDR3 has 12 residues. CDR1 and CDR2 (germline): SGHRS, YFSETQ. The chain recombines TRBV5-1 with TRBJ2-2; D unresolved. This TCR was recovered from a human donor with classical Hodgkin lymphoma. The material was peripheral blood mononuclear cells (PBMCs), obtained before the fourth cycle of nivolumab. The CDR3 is CASSTNTGELFF. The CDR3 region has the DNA TGCGCCAGCAGCACCAACACCGGGGAGCTGTTTTTT.